Shown below are 15 T cell receptor beta chains from a single sample sequenced in a study of radiotherapy plus CTLA-4 blockade in lung cancer. Produced via immunoSEQ multiplex PCR; TCRdb's table is partial and in-frame only. The sample holds about 32,000 clones, approximately 85% seen once. The source was peripheral blood, collected from a patient treated with radiotherapy plus ipilimumab. The receptor source for this set is a human donor with non-small cell lung cancer who had stable disease on radiotherapy plus ipilimumab.

The rearrangement joins TRBV6-5 to TRBJ2-1, with 11 positions matching TRBD2. The CDR3 is 16 amino acids. The V gene end was trimmed by 2 bases and the J gene end by 5 bases; junction bases not matched to a gene: 5. Germline V gene data show CDR1 as MNHEY and CDR2 as SVGAGI. CDR3 DNA sequence: TGTGCCAGCAGTTACGTAGCGGGAGGGGAAAACAATGAGCAGTTCTTC. Its translation is CASSYVAGGENNEQFF.

This sequence joins TRBV19 and TRBJ1-2, with 10 bases fitting TRBD1. Trimming removed 2 bases from V and 4 bases from J; junction bases left unmatched: 1. This CDR3 is built from 14 residues. Germline V gene sequence: CDR1 LNHDA, CDR2 SQIVND (reference sequence). Written as DNA, the CDR3 is TGTGCCAGTAGTATATGGGACAGGGGCTATGGCTACACCTTC. This gives the protein CASSIWDRGYGYTF.

The chain uses TRBV11-2 and TRBJ2-7; 11 nucleotides align to TRBD2. The junction had 9 bases not matched to a gene; V was cut back by 4 bases and J by 4 bases. Germline V gene data show CDR1 as SGHAT and CDR2 as FQNNGV. CDR3 size: 16 residues. This CDR3 is CASSYRGVAGGYEQYF. The DNA for the CDR3 is TGTGCCAGCAGCTATCGGGGGGTAGCGGGAGGGTACGAGCAGTACTTC.

This clone has only a few counts. V usage is TRBV7-8 and J usage is TRBJ2-7; unclear D gene. Trimming left V 2 bases short and J 1 base short, with 9 bases between. The CDR3 has 14 residues. In germline, CDR1 is SGHVS, CDR2 FQNEAQ. The CDR3 region is CASSLLGGSYEQYF. Here the CDR3 DNA reads TGTGCCAGCAGCTTATTAGGCGGATCCTACGAGCAGTACTTC.

The chain combines TRBV9 with TRBJ2-2; D is unclear. The germline V and J ends were trimmed by 0 bases and 1 base, with 7 bases remaining between them. Germline V gene lookup returns CDR1 SGDLS and CDR2 YYNGEE. This CDR3 is 15 amino acids long. The DNA of the CDR3 is TGTGCCAGCAGCGTAGGGCAGGTGAACACCGGGGAGCTGTTTTTT. It is translated as CASSVGQVNTGELFF.

The rearrangement joins TRBV27 to TRBJ2-1, with 7 bases matching TRBD2. This CDR3 region has 16 residues. V shed 3 bases and J 10 bases; nucleotides not matched to a gene: 15. The germline V gene encodes CDR1 MNHEY and CDR2 SMNVEV (reference sequence). In nucleotides, the CDR3 is TGTGCCAGCAGTTTCCCCCAGGGCGGGAGATTGGGCGAGCAGTTCTTC. This encodes CASSFPQGGRLGEQFF.

Concerning this clone: Other DNA sequences in the sample encode the same CDR3. This chain connects TRBV14 to TRBJ2-7, with 8 bases identical to TRBD1. The CDR3 is 12 amino acids. V gave up 4 bases and J gave up 6 bases; unmatched junction bases: 2. The germline CDR1 and CDR2 sequences are SGHDN and FVKESK. CDR3 residues: CASSPDRGEQYF. CDR3 DNA: TGTGCCAGCAGCCCCGACAGGGGCGAGCAGTACTTC.

This chain uses TRBV7-9 with TRBJ2-7; 7 bases align to TRBD2. The length of the CDR3 is 14 residues. The V segment lost 8 bases and the J segment 3 bases; nucleotides outside the gene matches: 10. The germline V gene encodes CDR1 SEHNR and CDR2 FQNEAQ (reference sequence). The DNA for the CDR3 is TGTGCCAGCCAACCGCGGGGGTATGGCTACGAGCAGTACTTC. Its protein product is CASQPRGYGYEQYF.

V gene TRBV4-1 combines with J gene TRBJ2-3; the match to TRBD1 covers 8 bases. The CDR3 length is 14 residues. The V gene's germline CDR1 is MGHRA and CDR2 YSYEKL. V gave up 4 bases and J gave up 7 bases; unmatched junction bases: 7. Here the CDR3 reads CASSPGRGQNTQYF. DNA for the CDR3: TGCGCCAGCAGCCCCGGCAGGGGGCAAAATACGCAGTATTTT.

The chain combines TRBV19 with TRBJ2-2; TRBD1 matches at 8 bases. V was pared by 3 bases and J by 8 bases, with 11 bases of the junction left unmatched. Germline V lookup: CDR1 LNHDA, CDR2 SQIVND (reference sequence). The CDR3 contains 16 residues. CDR3 nucleotide sequence: TGTGCCAGTAGTATTCCCAGGGGGCGTATTTTAGGGGAGCTGTTTTTT. Its protein is CASSIPRGRILGELFF.

V and J are TRBV27 and TRBJ1-6, with D possibly TRBD1 on 6 matching bases. V was clipped by 5 bases and J by 7 bases, with 15 bases between them. CDR1 MNHEY and CDR2 SMNVEV come from the germline V gene (reference sequence). This CDR3 spans 15 amino acids. The DNA for the CDR3 is TGTGCCAGCAGTCAATCGGGGACACAGAATTCACCCCTCCACTTT. Residues: CASSQSGTQNSPLHF.

This chain links TRBV6-1 with TRBJ2-1; TRBD2 agrees at 7 bases. The CDR3 has 16 amino acids. V shed 0 bases, J shed 4 bases, and the junction held 6 bases outside the gene matches. Germline values: CDR1 MNHNS, CDR2 SASEGT. In DNA, the CDR3 is TGTGCCAGCAGTGAAGCTATCCAGCGGGGTTACAATGAGCAGTTCTTC. This codes for CASSEAIQRGYNEQFF.

The chain combines TRBV13 with TRBJ2-1; 14 nucleotides align to TRBD2. Germline CDR1 is PRHDT and CDR2 is FYEKMQ (reference sequence). This CDR3 spans 19 amino acids. The trim removed 2 bases at V and 0 bases at J, leaving 6 bases unmatched. DNA of the CDR3: TGTGCCAGCAGCTTATGGACTAGCGGGAGGAGTAACTCCTACAATGAGCAGTTCTTC. Protein sequence: CASSLWTSGRSNSYNEQFF.

The gene calls are TRBV5-1 and TRBJ1-2; a weak D match, TRBD1 (5 bases). CDR3 length: 14 residues. The V gene's germline CDR1 is SGHRS and CDR2 YFSETQ. The ends were cut back, 0 bases at V and 6 bases at J, with 12 bases in the middle. For the CDR3, the DNA is TGCGCCAGCAGCTTGGGGGGCAGACCCCATGGCTACACCTTC. Its protein product is CASSLGGRPHGYTF.

The CDR3 is CASSFRNTEAFF. As DNA, the CDR3 is TGTGCCAGCAGTTTTAGAAACACTGAAGCTTTCTTT. V usage is TRBV28 and J usage is TRBJ1-1; D is ambiguous. This CDR3 contains 12 residues. CDR1 and CDR2 from the germline V gene are MDHEN and SYDVKM. V gave up 3 bases and J gave up 2 bases, with 4 bases separating them.